The 5 T cell receptor beta chains presented below share a single source sample, sequenced in a study of OX40 agonist ivuxolimab in advanced cancers. Sequencing was performed with immunoSEQ multiplex PCR; in TCRdb, only in-frame clones are kept and a portion is missing. The sample lists approximately 50,000 clones, around 85% occurring once. The starting material was CD4+ or CD8+ T cells sorted from blood, obtained in a trial of the OX40 agonist ivuxolimab. Every receptor here comes from an adult with an advanced solid tumor such as melanoma, head and neck, liver or kidney cancer.

The V gene is TRBV7-2, the J gene TRBJ2-1; D possibly corresponds to TRBD1 (5 bases). V lost 7 bases and J lost 6, with 10 bases in between. This CDR3 region has 12 residues. From germline, CDR1 is SGHTA and CDR2 FQGNSA. For the CDR3, the DNA is TGTGCCAGCACCCTAAGGGGCAATGAGCAGTTCTTC. This encodes CASTLRGNEQFF.

This chain connects TRBV19 to TRBJ2-2, with 8 bases aligning to TRBD1. Germline loops: CDR1 LNHDA, CDR2 SQIVND (reference sequence). The CDR3 runs 14 residues. The J segment lost 1 base and the V segment lost 7 bases, leaving 2 bases of the junction unmatched. CDR3 protein: CASNDRGNTGELFF. The CDR3 nucleotides read TGTGCCAGTAACGACAGGGGGAACACCGGGGAGCTGTTTTTT.

The genes are TRBV9 and TRBJ2-7, with a tentative D call TRBD2 (6 bases). CDR3 length equals 17 residues. The V gene's germline CDR1 is SGDLS and CDR2 YYNGEE. V lost 4 bases to trimming and J lost 5 bases, with 25 bases between them. The CDR3: CASSTRDSRDFKNEQYF. The CDR3 nucleotides are TGTGCCAGCAGCACCCGGGACTCCAGGGATTTTAAGAACGAGCAGTACTTC.

The gene calls are TRBV19 and TRBJ1-2; D is perhaps TRBD1 (6 bases). This CDR3 contains 15 residues. Germline values: CDR1 LNHDA, CDR2 SQIVND (reference sequence). V gave up 3 bases and J gave up 8 bases, with 19 bases separating them. CDR3 sequence: CASSIDGGARDGYTF. As DNA, the CDR3 is TGTGCCAGTAGTATCGACGGGGGCGCACGGGACGGCTACACCTTC.

The chain has TRBV6-5 and TRBJ2-7, with a weak D call TRBD2 (7 bases). Germline CDR1 MNHEY, CDR2 SVGAGI. The CDR3 has 15 residues. V was pared by 2 bases and J by 3 bases, with 14 bases between. The DNA for the CDR3 is TGTGCCAGCAGTTACCCCCCAGGGGAGGGCTACGAGCAGTACTTC. Translating it yields CASSYPPGEGYEQYF.